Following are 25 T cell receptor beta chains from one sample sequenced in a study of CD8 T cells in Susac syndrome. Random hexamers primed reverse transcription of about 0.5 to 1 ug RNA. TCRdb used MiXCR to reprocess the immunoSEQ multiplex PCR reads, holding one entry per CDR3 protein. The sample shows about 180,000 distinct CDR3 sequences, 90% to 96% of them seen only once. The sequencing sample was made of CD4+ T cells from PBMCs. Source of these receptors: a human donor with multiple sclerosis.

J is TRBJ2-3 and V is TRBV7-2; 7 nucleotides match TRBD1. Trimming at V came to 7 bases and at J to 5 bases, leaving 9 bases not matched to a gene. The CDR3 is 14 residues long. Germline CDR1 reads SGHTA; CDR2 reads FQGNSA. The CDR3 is CASTWDSSKDTQYF. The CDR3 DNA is TGTGCCAGCACCTGGGACAGTTCGAAAGATACGCAGTATTTT. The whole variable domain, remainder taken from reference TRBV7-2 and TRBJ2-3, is GAGVSQSPSNKVTEKGKDVELRCDPISGHTALYWYRQSLGQGLEFLIYFQGNSAPDKSGLPSDRFSAERTGGSVSTLTIQRTQQEDSAVYLCASTWDSSKDTQYFGPGTRLTVL.

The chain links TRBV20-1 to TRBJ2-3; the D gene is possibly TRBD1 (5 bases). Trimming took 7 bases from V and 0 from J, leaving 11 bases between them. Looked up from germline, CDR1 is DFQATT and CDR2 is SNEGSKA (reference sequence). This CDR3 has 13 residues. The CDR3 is CSVHQGSTDTQYF. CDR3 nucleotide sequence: TGCAGTGTTCACCAGGGAAGCACAGATACGCAGTATTTT.

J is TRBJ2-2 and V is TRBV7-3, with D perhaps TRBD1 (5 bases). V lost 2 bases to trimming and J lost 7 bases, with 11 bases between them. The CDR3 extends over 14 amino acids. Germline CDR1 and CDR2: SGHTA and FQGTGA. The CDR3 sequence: CASSLGRANGELFF. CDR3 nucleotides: TGTGCCAGCAGCTTAGGCAGGGCGAACGGGGAGCTGTTTTTT.

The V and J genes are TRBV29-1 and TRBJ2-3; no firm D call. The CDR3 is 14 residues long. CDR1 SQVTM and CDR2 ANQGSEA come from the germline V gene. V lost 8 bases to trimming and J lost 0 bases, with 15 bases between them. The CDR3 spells CSSHLPSSTDTQYF. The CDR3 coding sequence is TGCAGCTCCCATCTCCCGTCAAGCACAGATACGCAGTATTTT.

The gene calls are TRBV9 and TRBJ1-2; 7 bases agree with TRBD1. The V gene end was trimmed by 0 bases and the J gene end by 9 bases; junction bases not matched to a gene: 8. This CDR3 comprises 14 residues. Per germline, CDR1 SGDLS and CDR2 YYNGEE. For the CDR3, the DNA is TGTGCCAGCAGCGTAGCTGCACAGGGGAATCGCTACACCTTC. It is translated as CASSVAAQGNRYTF.

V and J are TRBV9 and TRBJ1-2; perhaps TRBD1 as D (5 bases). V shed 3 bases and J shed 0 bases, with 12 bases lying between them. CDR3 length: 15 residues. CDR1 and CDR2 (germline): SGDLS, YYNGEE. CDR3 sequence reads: CASSAEDTPNYGYTF. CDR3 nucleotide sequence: TGTGCCAGCAGCGCAGAGGACACACCTAACTATGGCTACACCTTC.

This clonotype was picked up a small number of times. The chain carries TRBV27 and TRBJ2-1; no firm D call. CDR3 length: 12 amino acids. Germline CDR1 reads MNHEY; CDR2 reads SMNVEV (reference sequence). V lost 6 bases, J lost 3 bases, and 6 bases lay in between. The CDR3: CASRTDYNEQFF. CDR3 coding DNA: TGTGCCAGCAGGACGGACTACAATGAGCAGTTCTTC.

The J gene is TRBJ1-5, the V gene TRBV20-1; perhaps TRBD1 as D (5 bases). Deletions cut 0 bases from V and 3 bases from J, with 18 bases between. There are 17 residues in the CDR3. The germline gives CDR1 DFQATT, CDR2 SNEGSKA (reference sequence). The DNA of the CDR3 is TGCAGTGCTAGAGATAAACAGGCTTTGGGGAACAATCAGCCCCAGCATTTT. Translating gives CSARDKQALGNNQPQHF.

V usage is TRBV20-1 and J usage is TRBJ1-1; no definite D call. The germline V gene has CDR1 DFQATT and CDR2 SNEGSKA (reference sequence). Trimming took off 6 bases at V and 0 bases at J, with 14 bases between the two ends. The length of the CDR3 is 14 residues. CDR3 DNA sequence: TGCAGTGCCACCCCGGGAGGAATGAACACTGAAGCTTTCTTT. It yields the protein CSATPGGMNTEAFF.

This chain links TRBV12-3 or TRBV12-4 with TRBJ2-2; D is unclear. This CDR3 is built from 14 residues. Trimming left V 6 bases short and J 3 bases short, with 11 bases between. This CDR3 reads CASSRRAHTGELFF. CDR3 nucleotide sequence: TGTGCCAGCAGCCGACGTGCTCACACCGGGGAGCTGTTTTTT.

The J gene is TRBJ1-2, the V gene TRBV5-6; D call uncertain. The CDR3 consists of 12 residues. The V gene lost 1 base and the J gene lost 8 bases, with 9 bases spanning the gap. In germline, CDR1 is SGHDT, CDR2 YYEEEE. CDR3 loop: CASSLNLLGYTF. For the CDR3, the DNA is TGTGCCAGCAGCTTGAACCTGCTCGGCTACACCTTC.

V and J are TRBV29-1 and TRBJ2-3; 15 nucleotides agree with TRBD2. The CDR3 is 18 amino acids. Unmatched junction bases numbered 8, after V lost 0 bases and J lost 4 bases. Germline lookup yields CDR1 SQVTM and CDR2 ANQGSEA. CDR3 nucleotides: TGCAGCGTTGAAGACTATGGACTAGCGGGGGGGCCCTCAGATACGCAGTATTTT. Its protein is CSVEDYGLAGGPSDTQYF.

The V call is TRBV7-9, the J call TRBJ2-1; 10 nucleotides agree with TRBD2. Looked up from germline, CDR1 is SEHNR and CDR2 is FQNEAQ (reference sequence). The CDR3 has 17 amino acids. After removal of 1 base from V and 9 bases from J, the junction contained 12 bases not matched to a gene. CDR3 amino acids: CASSLGAGGLFQSEQFF. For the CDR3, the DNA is TGTGCCAGCAGCTTAGGAGCGGGGGGGCTCTTTCAAAGTGAGCAGTTCTTC.

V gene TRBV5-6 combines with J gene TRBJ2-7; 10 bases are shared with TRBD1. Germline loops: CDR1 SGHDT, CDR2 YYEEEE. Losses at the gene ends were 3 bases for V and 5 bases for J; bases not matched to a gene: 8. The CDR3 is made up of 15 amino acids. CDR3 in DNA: TGTGCCAGCAGCTGGAGGGGACAGGGGTACCACGAGCAGTACTTC. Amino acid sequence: CASSWRGQGYHEQYF.

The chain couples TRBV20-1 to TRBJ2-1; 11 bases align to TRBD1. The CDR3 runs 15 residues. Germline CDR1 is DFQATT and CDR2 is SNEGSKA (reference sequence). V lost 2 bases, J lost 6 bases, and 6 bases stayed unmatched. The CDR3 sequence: CSARNAGTGGNEQFF. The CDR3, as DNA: TGCAGTGCTAGAAACGCCGGGACAGGGGGCAATGAGCAGTTCTTC.

CDR3 nucleotides: TGTGCCAGCAGCGTAGGCCTGGGATACGAGCAGTACTTC. Translating gives CASSVGLGYEQYF. The V call is TRBV9, the J call TRBJ2-7; the D is unclear. V lost 0 bases, J lost 4 bases, and 8 bases lay in between. The CDR3 is 13 amino acids. Germline CDR1 SGDLS, CDR2 YYNGEE.

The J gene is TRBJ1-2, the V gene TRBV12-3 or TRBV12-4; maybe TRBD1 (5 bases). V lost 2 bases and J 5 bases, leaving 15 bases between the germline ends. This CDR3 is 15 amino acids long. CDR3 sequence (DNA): TGTGCCAGCAGTTTACGGGGTAGCAGGGAATATGGCTACACCTTC. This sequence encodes CASSLRGSREYGYTF.

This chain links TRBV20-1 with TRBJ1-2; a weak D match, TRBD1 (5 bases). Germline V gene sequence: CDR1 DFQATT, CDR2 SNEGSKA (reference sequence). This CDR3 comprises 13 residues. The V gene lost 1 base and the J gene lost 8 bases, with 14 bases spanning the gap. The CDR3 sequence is CSARVTRGSGYTF. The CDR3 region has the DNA TGCAGTGCTAGAGTTACCCGGGGGAGCGGCTACACCTTC.

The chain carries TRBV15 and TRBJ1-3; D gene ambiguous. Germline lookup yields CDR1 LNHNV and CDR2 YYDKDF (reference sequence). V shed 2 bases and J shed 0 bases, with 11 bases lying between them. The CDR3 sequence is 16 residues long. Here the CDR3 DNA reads TGTGCCACCAGCAGACCCGGACTGCTCTCTGGAAACACCATATATTTT. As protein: CATSRPGLLSGNTIYF.

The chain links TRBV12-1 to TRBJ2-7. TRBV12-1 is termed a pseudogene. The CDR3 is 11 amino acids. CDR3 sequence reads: CASSTAYEQYF. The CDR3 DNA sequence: TGTGCCAGCAGCACCGCCTACGAGCAGTACTTC.

This CDR3 is CASSLRGNTNTGELFF. The CDR3 DNA sequence: TGTGCCAGCAGCCTCAGGGGGAATACGAACACCGGGGAGCTGTTTTTT. The chain recombines TRBV5-6 with TRBJ2-2; 7 bases match TRBD1. CDR3 size: 16 residues. Germline-derived CDR1 and CDR2 are SGHDT and YYEEEE. The J segment lost 0 bases and the V segment lost 4 bases, leaving 6 bases of the junction unmatched.

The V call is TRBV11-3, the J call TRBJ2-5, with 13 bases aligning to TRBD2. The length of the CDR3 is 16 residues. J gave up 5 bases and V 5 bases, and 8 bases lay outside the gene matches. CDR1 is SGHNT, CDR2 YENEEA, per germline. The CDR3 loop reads CASSKRTSGGLETQYF. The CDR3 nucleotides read TGTGCCAGCAGCAAGAGGACTAGCGGGGGCCTCGAGACCCAGTACTTC.

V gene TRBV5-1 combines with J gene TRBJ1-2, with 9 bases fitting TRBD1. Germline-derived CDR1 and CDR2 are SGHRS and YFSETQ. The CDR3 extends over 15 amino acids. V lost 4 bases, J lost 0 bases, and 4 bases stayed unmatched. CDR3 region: CASSGGQGPNYGYTF. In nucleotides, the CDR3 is TGCGCCAGCAGCGGCGGACAGGGGCCTAACTATGGCTACACCTTC.

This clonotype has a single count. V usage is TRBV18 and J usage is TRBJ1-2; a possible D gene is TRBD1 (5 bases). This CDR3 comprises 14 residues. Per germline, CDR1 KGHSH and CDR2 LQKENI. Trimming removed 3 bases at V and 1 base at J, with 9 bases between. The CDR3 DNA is TGTGCCAGCTCACCGGCGGGGGATAACTATGGCTACACCTTC. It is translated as CASSPAGDNYGYTF.

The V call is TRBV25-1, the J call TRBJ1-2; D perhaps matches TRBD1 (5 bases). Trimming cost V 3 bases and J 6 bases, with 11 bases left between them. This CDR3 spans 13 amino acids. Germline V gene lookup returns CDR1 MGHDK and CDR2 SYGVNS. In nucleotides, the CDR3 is TGTGCCAGCAGTGAGGCAGGGAAGAATGGCTACACCTTC. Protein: CASSEAGKNGYTF.